This is a list of T cell receptor beta chains from one sample in a study of blood T cell repertoires in COVID-19. TCRdb's copy holds only in-frame clones and misses some; the assay was immunoSEQ multiplex PCR. The sample has 50,000 to 75,000 clones; about three quarters are singletons. The sample taken for sequencing was peripheral blood. All receptors come from a human donor in a cohort sampled during active COVID-19. Each CDR3 is given with its conserved first and last residue. Each record gives: V gene, clone size, D gene, J gene, CDR3 protein, CDR3 DNA. D genes are given only for firm matches. Size values are once, few and many counts, or a class for expanded clones, and some rows have none.

TRBV6-6,NA,TRBD2,TRBJ2-2,CASNNLAGGTTGELFF,TGTGCCAGCAATAACCTAGCGGGGGGTACCACCGGGGAGCTGTTTTTT
TRBV25-1,NA,TRBD2,TRBJ2-5,CASSERLAGGPVSETQYF,TGTGCCAGCAGTGAGAGACTAGCGGGGGGGCCTGTTTCCGAGACCCAGTACTTC
TRBV7-2,NA,TRBD2,TRBJ2-4,CASSSTSGGAKNIQYF,TGTGCCAGCAGTTCGACTAGCGGGGGGGCCAAAAACATTCAGTACTTC
TRBV12-3/TRBV12-4,NA,NA,TRBJ1-1,CASSNSGLEAFF,TGTGCCAGCAGCAACAGCGGACTGGAAGCTTTCTTT
TRBV6-2/TRBV6-3,few,NA,TRBJ2-5,CASSTPTGPTETQYF,TGTGCCAGCAGTACCCCTACTGGGCCAACGGAGACCCAGTACTTC
TRBV4-3,few,TRBD2,TRBJ2-2,CASSLLSGGPGELFF,TGCGCCAGCAGCCTCCTTTCGGGGGGGCCCGGGGAGCTGTTTTTT
TRBV10-3,NA,TRBD1,TRBJ1-1,CAIRRQGSDTEAFF,TGTGCCATCAGAAGACAGGGCTCAGACACTGAAGCTTTCTTT
TRBV9,NA,NA,TRBJ2-1,CASSGVSPYNEQFF,TGTGCCAGCAGCGGCGTCTCCCCCTACAATGAGCAGTTCTTC
TRBV6-1,once,TRBD2,TRBJ2-2,CASSDGIRGLAGGRTGELFF,TGTGCCAGCAGTGATGGGATCCGGGGACTAGCGGGGGGCCGCACCGGGGAGCTGTTTTTT
TRBV9,NA,TRBD2,TRBJ2-3,CASSPGLAALDGTDTQYF,TGTGCCAGCAGCCCTGGACTAGCGGCCTTAGATGGCACAGATACGCAGTATTTT
TRBV27,once,TRBD1,TRBJ1-1,CASTQDRGSSEAFF,TGTGCCAGCACCCAGGACAGGGGTAGCTCTGAAGCTTTCTTT